This section outlines one T cell receptor beta chain sequence together with its context. The sample originates from a study of blood T cell repertoires in COVID-19. Study-level information: The cDNA or gDNA used as material had been derived from T cells, B-cell-depleted T cells, or PBMCs.

V gave up 1 base and J gave up 8 bases, with 15 bases separating them. There are 16 residues in the CDR3. Looked up from germline, CDR1 is MGHRA and CDR2 is YSYEKL. Only in-frame clones appear in the TCRdb table, and some are missing; sequencing was by immunoSEQ multiplex PCR. The sample has 200,000 to 250,000 clones, approximately 85% seen once. This chain joins TRBV4-1 and TRBJ1-6; D is perhaps TRBD1 (5 bases). Input material: peripheral blood. The origin of this receptor is a woman between 65 and 79 years old with acute or convalescent COVID-19. In DNA form, the CDR3 reads TGCGCCAGCAGCCAAGGGAGGCTTGGGGGGGATTCACCCCTCCACTTT. This gives the protein CASSQGRLGGDSPLHF.